This T cell receptor beta chain was recorded in a study of Ad26.COV2.S vaccination and SARS-CoV-2 variants. Across the whole study: Among those in the COV1001 Ad26.COV2.S trial arm was the donor. Intramuscular Ad26.COV2.S at 5x10^10 or 1x10^11 viral particles.

The method was immunoSEQ multiplex PCR; TCRdb's version includes in-frame clones alone and lacks a portion of them. In the table there are about 350,000 clones, about 88% of which are singletons. This clone was picked up one time. V shed 3 bases and J shed 1 base, with 10 bases lying between them. The CDR3 spans 14 residues. CDR1 SGHRS and CDR2 YFSETQ come from the germline V gene. Described treatment: 15 to 20 received Ad26.COV2.S at low or high dose, single or two shots; 5 received placebo; per-sample allocation not given. The samples were gathered on day 63 after the first injection of vaccine or placebo.

Here the sequenced sample was peripheral blood, taken in a trial of Ad26.COV2.S vaccine versus placebo. The TCR comes from a person aged 18-60 years who received the Ad26.COV2.S COVID-19 vaccine or a placebo. V and J are TRBV5-1 and TRBJ2-5; possible D gene TRBD2, 6 bases. The CDR3 region is CASSSVGGQETQYF. CDR3 DNA: TGCGCCAGCAGCTCGGTGGGGGGCCAAGAGACCCAGTACTTC.